The rows below give T cell receptor beta chains drawn from one sample of a study of T cell changes during pregnancy in multiple sclerosis. Only in-frame clones appear in the TCRdb table, and some are missing; sequencing was by immunoSEQ multiplex PCR. The data hold more than 65,000 clones, with around nine tenths observed a single time. The sample here was CD4+ T cells from peripheral blood mononuclear cells, taken before pregnancy. The receptor set was obtained from a female donor with multiple sclerosis, enrolled in a pregnancy study. The CDR3 runs from the conserved cysteine through the conserved F or W. A D gene is named only where the DNA matches it firmly. For some rows the clone size is stated as once, few or many, or as a class when expanded; others skip it.

>.|TRBD2|TRBV6-1|TRBJ2-7
TGTGCCAGCTCACCGGGGGGTGAGCAGTACTTC
CASSPGGEQYF
>.|TRBD1|TRBV6-5|TRBJ1-5
TGTGCCAGCAGTACCGGGACAGGGGGCAATCAGCCCCAGCATTTT
CASSTGTGGNQPQHF
>.|.|TRBV19|TRBJ1-2
TGTGCCAGTAGTGCCCGGGTTAACTATGGCTACACCTTC
CASSARVNYGYTF
>.|TRBD1|TRBV5-6|TRBJ1-1
TGTGCCAGCAGCGGCGGGACAGGGGGATTTTACACTGAAGCTTTCTTT
CASSGGTGGFYTEAFF
>.|.|TRBV11-2|TRBJ1-1
TGTGCCAGCAGCCTTACAGAGAACACTGAAGCTTTCTTT
CASSLTENTEAFF
>.|TRBD1|TRBV11-2|TRBJ1-1
TGTGCCAGCAGCTTAGGTGCAGGGGGGATCACTGAAGCTTTCTTT
CASSLGAGGITEAFF
>.|.|TRBV7-8|TRBJ1-1
TGTGCCAGCAGCTTGATTACAGGAAACACTGAAGCTTTCTTT
CASSLITGNTEAFF
>.|.|TRBV6-5|TRBJ2-2
TGTGCCAGCAGGCCTACGAAGGGGTCGATCGGGGAGCTGTTTTTT
CASRPTKGSIGELFF
>.|TRBD1|TRBV5-1|TRBJ1-1
TGCGCCAGCAGCACGAGACAGGGGAAGAGGACTGAAGCTTTCTTT
CASSTRQGKRTEAFF
>.|TRBD1|TRBV6-1|TRBJ1-5
TGTGCCAGCAGTGGGTTCAGGGGGCGCGAGCAGCCCCAGCATTTT
CASSGFRGREQPQHF
>.|.|TRBV4-2|TRBJ2-2
TGTGCCAGCAGCCACAGGGGCGGGGAGCTGTTTTTT
CASSHRGGELFF
>.|TRBD2|TRBV6-6|TRBJ2-1
TGTGCCAGCAACAAACTAGCGGGCACCTACAATGAGCAGTTCTTC
CASNKLAGTYNEQFF
>.|TRBD2|TRBV14|TRBJ2-3
TGTGCCAGCAGCCAATTTCCGGTTAGCGGGAGCCCCACAGATACGCAGTATTTT
CASSQFPVSGSPTDTQYF
>.|TRBD1|TRBV28|TRBJ1-4
TGTGCCAGCAGTTCTTCAGGGGGCTGGGCAGGTGAAAAACTGTTTTTT
CASSSSGGWAGEKLFF
>.|.|TRBV7-9|TRBJ1-2
TGTGCCAGCAGCCTCGACTTAGGCCGGGGCTATGGCTACACCTTC
CASSLDLGRGYGYTF
>.|.|TRBV9|TRBJ2-5
TGTGCCAGCAGCGTAGAAGGAACTACACAAGAGACCCAGTACTTC
CASSVEGTTQETQYF
>.|.|TRBV30|TRBJ2-7
TGTGCCTGGAGCCCCCCTGCGTACGAGCAGTACTTC
CAWSPPAYEQYF
>.|TRBD1|TRBV5-1|TRBJ1-5
TGCGCCAGCAGCATCCTTACCAGGGGGCATTTTGATCAGCCCCAGCATTTT
CASSILTRGHFDQPQHF
>.|TRBD1|TRBV7-8|TRBJ1-5
TGTGCCAGCAGCCCTAGTGGGACAGGGGATCAGCCCCAGCATTTT
CASSPSGTGDQPQHF
>.|.|TRBV18|TRBJ2-7
TGTGCCAGCTCACCACCCGGAGCAGGGACCTACGAGCAGTACTTC
CASSPPGAGTYEQYF
>.|.|TRBV2|TRBJ2-1
TGTGCCAGTTCATGGAGCTCCTACAATGAGCAGTTCTTC
CASSWSSYNEQFF
>.|TRBD1|TRBV30|TRBJ2-7
TGTGCCTGTCTGACCGGGACAGGGGCCTACGAGCAGTACTTC
CACLTGTGAYEQYF
>.|.|TRBV4-2|TRBJ2-7
TGTGCCAGCAGCCAAGACGGCGCGGGTGTCTACGAGCAGTACTTC
CASSQDGAGVYEQYF
>.|.|TRBV6-5|TRBJ1-5
TGTGCCAGCAGTTCAAGGTTTGAGGGAGGGAATCAGCCCCAGCATTTT
CASSSRFEGGNQPQHF
>.|.|TRBV5-1|TRBJ2-6
TGCGCCAGCAGCCAGGTTCTGGGGGCCAACGTCCTGACTTTC
CASSQVLGANVLTF
>.|.|TRBV19|TRBJ1-5
TGTGCCAGTAGTATTGAAGCAGGATATAGCAATCAGCCCCAGCATTTT
CASSIEAGYSNQPQHF
>.|.|TRBV5-4|TRBJ2-1
TGTGCCAGCAGCTTACAATGGAATGAGCAGTTCTTC
CASSLQWNEQFF
>.|.|TRBV5-1|TRBJ2-1
TGCGCCAGCAAGATCCGGGTCCCCCCTAACAATGAGCAGTTCTTC
CASKIRVPPNNEQFF
>.|.|TRBV11-1|TRBJ1-1
TGTGCCAGCAGCGAACAGGGGAACACTGAAGCTTTCTTT
CASSEQGNTEAFF
>.|.|TRBV5-6|TRBJ2-7
TGTGCCAGCAGCTTCTCAGCCTACGAGCAGTACTTC
CASSFSAYEQYF
>.|.|TRBV7-9|TRBJ1-1
TGTGCCAGCAGCTTAGTGGGGGGACGATTTTACAGCCTTTTCGCTTTCTTT
CASSLVGGRFYSLFAFF
>.|TRBD2|TRBV4-1|TRBJ2-3
TGCGCCAGCAGCCCCTTAGCGGGGTCTAGCACAGATACGCAGTATTTT
CASSPLAGSSTDTQYF
>.|TRBD1|TRBV5-1|TRBJ2-2
TGCGCCAGCAGCTTGGAGGGACAGGGGGACACCGGGGAGCTGTTTTTT
CASSLEGQGDTGELFF
>.|TRBD1|TRBV2|TRBJ1-5
TGTGCCAGCAGTCAGGGGGCGCGACAGCCCCAGCATTTT
CASSQGARQPQHF
>.|.|TRBV18|TRBJ2-4
TGTGCCAGCTCATCCAGACAGGCCGACATTCAGTACTTC
CASSSRQADIQYF
>.|.|TRBV7-9|TRBJ1-2
TGTGCCAGCAGCCAGGACAGCTATGGCTACACCTTC
CASSQDSYGYTF
>.|.|TRBV27|TRBJ1-1
TGTGCCAGCAGAACACTATACCAGGGGTGGTACACTGAAGCTTTCTTT
CASRTLYQGWYTEAFF
>.|TRBD1|TRBV5-1|TRBJ2-1
TGCGCCAGCAGCCCGGGACAGGCAGACAATGAGCAGTTCTTC
CASSPGQADNEQFF
>.|.|TRBV28|TRBJ2-6
TGTGCCAGCAGTTTAATAGCTGGGGCCAACGTCCTGACTTTC
CASSLIAGANVLTF
>.|.|TRBV18|TRBJ1-1
TGTGCCAGCTCACCACCAGCAGGAAGGACTGAAGCTTTCTTT
CASSPPAGRTEAFF
>.|.|TRBV20-1|TRBJ2-7
TGCAGTGCTAGTTTGGACTCTAGGCAGTACTTC
CSASLDSRQYF
>.|TRBD2|TRBV4-1|TRBJ2-5
TGCGCCAGCAGCCAAGTAGGACTAGCACGGGAGACCCAGTACTTC
CASSQVGLARETQYF
>.|.|TRBV29-1|TRBJ2-1
TGCAGCGTTGAAGACAGGGGCTCCTACAATGAGCAGTTCTTC
CSVEDRGSYNEQFF
>.|.|TRBV15|TRBJ1-5
TGTGCCACCAGGGCCGGGGGGGGTAGCAATCAGCCCCAGCATTTT
CATRAGGGSNQPQHF
>.|.|TRBV5-1|TRBJ1-1
TGCGCCAGCAGGGGAGAGAGTGTGAACACTGAAGCTTTCTTT
CASRGESVNTEAFF
>.|.|TRBV2|TRBJ2-2
TGTGCCAGCAGTGAAGGGGGGGTTAGAACCGGGGAGCTGTTTTTT
CASSEGGVRTGELFF
>.|.|TRBV19|TRBJ2-2
TGTGCCAGTAGTATAGGTGGCGGGACCGGGGAGCTGTTTTTT
CASSIGGGTGELFF
>.|TRBD2|TRBV7-2|TRBJ2-7
TGTGCCAGCAGCTTAGGGGGACTAGCGGGATTATACGAGCAGTACTTC
CASSLGGLAGLYEQYF
>.|.|TRBV11-1|TRBJ1-6
TGTGCCAGCAGCTTGCTGGAGTCGGGAAATTCACCCCTCCACTTT
CASSLLESGNSPLHF
>once|TRBD1|TRBV6-1|TRBJ1-2
TGTGCCAGCAGTGCTACAGGGGTCGGCTACACCTTC
CASSATGVGYTF
>.|TRBD1|TRBV7-9|TRBJ2-7
TGTGCCAGCAGCTACCTACCTGGACAGGGCATAACCGAGCAGTACTTC
CASSYLPGQGITEQYF
>.|.|TRBV6-1|TRBJ1-5
TGTGCCAGCGGCAGGGAAATAGGTCAGCCCCAGCATTTT
CASGREIGQPQHF
>.|TRBD1|TRBV11-3|TRBJ2-7
TGTGCCAGCAGCACCCGGACAGGGTACGAGCAGTACTTC
CASSTRTGYEQYF